The 24 T cell receptor beta chains below come from one sample, sequenced in a study of CD8 T cells in ankylosing spondylitis. From the 5' RACE reads, TCRdb called clonotypes with MiXCR, one entry per CDR3 protein. The sample holds 45,000 to 60,000 distinct CDR3 sequences; 6% to 7.5% are singletons and the top ten take about 8.5%. Sequencing was done on a sample of blood, either unsorted or a sorted T cell fraction (not recorded which). The receptors were sampled from a female donor with ankylosing spondylitis or in good health (not recorded which).

This clonotype was found many times. This rearrangement joins TRBV9 to TRBJ2-7, with 10 bases fitting TRBD1. This CDR3 has 17 amino acids. Germline V CDR1 and CDR2: SGDLS, YYNGEE. V shed 0 bases, J shed 7 bases, and the junction held 13 bases outside the gene matches. The CDR3 spells CASSVAVSPGTGVEQYF. CDR3 in DNA: TGTGCCAGCAGCGTAGCCGTCAGTCCCGGGACAGGGGTAGAGCAGTACTTC.

Only a few counts were recorded for this clonotype. The rearrangement uses TRBV28 and TRBJ1-1; D unclear. CDR1 and CDR2 from the germline V gene are MDHEN and SYDVKM. Trimming cost V 6 bases and J 2 bases, with 13 bases left between them. This CDR3 is 14 amino acids long. CDR3 region: CASRMTDFNTEAFF. The CDR3 DNA reads TGTGCCAGCAGGATGACGGACTTTAACACTGAAGCTTTCTTT.

This clonotype has a count of ten or more. This chain links TRBV5-6 with TRBJ2-1; 9 bases map to TRBD1. Germline CDR1 SGHDT, CDR2 YYEEEE. Trimming removed 1 base from V and 7 bases from J; junction bases left unmatched: 9. The CDR3 contains 16 residues. As DNA, the CDR3 is TGTGCCAGCAGCTTGTTAGGGTGGGACAGGGAGAATGAGCAGTTCTTC. This gives the protein CASSLLGWDRENEQFF.

This clonotype was seen many times. The junction differs from germline at one of its ends, possibly a read error. The chain has TRBV7-8 and TRBJ2-5, with TRBD2 matching over 9 bases. Germline-derived CDR1 and CDR2 are SGHVS and FQNEAQ. The CDR3 is 19 amino acids. In DNA, the CDR3 is TGTGCCAGCAGCTTAGGAGTTTCGCGGGGGGGCCGGAACCAACAGACCCAGTACTTC. Protein product: CASSLGVSRGGRNQQTQYF.

This clonotype was counted ten times or more. The chain combines TRBV12-3 or TRBV12-4 with TRBJ2-1; 9 bases are a match to TRBD1. The CDR3 contains 14 residues. Trimming removed 5 bases from V and 4 bases from J; junction bases left unmatched: 3. In nucleotides, the CDR3 is TGTGCCAGCAGTCCGGGACAGGGTTACAATGAGCAGTTCTTC. Protein: CASSPGQGYNEQFF.

This clonotype was counted at least ten times. CDR3 in amino acids: CASRPLTGNTEAFF. The CDR3 DNA reads TGTGCCTCCCGTCCCCTGACAGGGAACACTGAAGCTTTCTTT. V and J are TRBV12-3 or TRBV12-4 and TRBJ1-1, with D possibly being TRBD1 (6 bases). This CDR3 has 14 amino acids. Between the trimmed V and J ends, which lost 11 bases and 1 base, there was a span of 17 bases.

The chain combines TRBV7-9 with TRBJ1-1; D is unresolved. The V end was cut by 3 bases, the J end by 0 bases, with 8 bases between. This CDR3 has 14 amino acids. Germline CDR1 reads SEHNR; CDR2 reads FQNEAQ (reference sequence). The CDR3 here is CASSLNALNTEAFF. CDR3 nucleotides: TGTGCCAGCAGCTTGAACGCATTGAACACTGAAGCTTTCTTT.

This clonotype has at least ten counts. V usage is TRBV12-3 or TRBV12-4 and J usage is TRBJ2-4; 9 nucleotides line up with TRBD2. V shed 3 bases, J shed 4 bases, and the junction held 1 base outside the gene matches. This CDR3 has 14 residues. The DNA of the CDR3 is TGTGCCAGCAGTTTTAGCGGGGGAAAAAACATTCAGTACTTC. Translated: CASSFSGGKNIQYF.

This clonotype was picked up many times. The genes are TRBV5-1 and TRBJ1-1; D ambiguous. Germline values: CDR1 SGHRS, CDR2 YFSETQ. The CDR3 is 14 amino acids. Trimming shortened V by 0 bases and J by 0 bases, and 6 bases separated the two germline ends. CDR3 protein: CASSLGILNTEAFF. The CDR3, as DNA: TGCGCCAGCAGCTTGGGAATTTTGAACACTGAAGCTTTCTTT.

This clonotype was counted ten times or more. The chain carries TRBV20-1 and TRBJ2-3; D unresolved. The V gene lost 1 base and the J gene lost 4 bases, with 6 bases spanning the gap. The CDR3 sequence is 12 residues long. From germline, CDR1 is DFQATT and CDR2 SNEGSKA (reference sequence). The CDR3 reads CSARGASDTQYF. The CDR3 DNA reads TGCAGTGCTAGAGGGGCCTCAGATACGCAGTATTTT.

This clonotype was observed many times. The chain uses TRBV2 and TRBJ2-5; D might be TRBD1 or TRBD2, each matching 5 bases. The germline V and J ends were trimmed by 10 bases and 4 bases, with 19 bases remaining between them. Germline values: CDR1 SNHLY, CDR2 FYNNEI. The length of the CDR3 is 14 residues. This chain's CDR3 is CATKRNRDGETQYF. DNA of the CDR3: TGTGCCACCAAAAGAAACCGGGACGGAGAGACCCAGTACTTC.

This clonotype was detected ten times or more. This chain uses TRBV11-2 with TRBJ2-7, with a tentative D call TRBD1 (6 bases). The V gene lost 1 base and the J gene lost 2 bases, with 9 bases spanning the gap. This CDR3 has 14 residues. Germline loops: CDR1 SGHAT, CDR2 FQNNGV. The CDR3 sequence is CASSLVGHPYEQYV. For the CDR3, the DNA is TGTGCCAGCAGCTTAGTGGGACACCCCTACGAGCAGTACGTC.

Only a few counts were recorded for this clonotype. The chain joins TRBV11-2 to TRBJ1-2; TRBD1 matches 7 bases. J gave up 9 bases and V 6 bases, and 10 bases lay outside the gene matches. The CDR3 spans 13 residues. Germline V CDR1 and CDR2: SGHAT, FQNNGV. The CDR3: CASRRQGGIRYTF. The CDR3 DNA reads TGTGCCAGCAGAAGACAGGGCGGGATACGCTACACCTTC.

This clonotype was observed at least ten times. The V call is TRBV5-1, the J call TRBJ2-5; 9 nucleotides align to TRBD1. The CDR3 totals 15 residues. Germline trimming cut 0 bases from V and 3 bases from J; bases unmatched to any gene: 3. CDR1 is SGHRS, CDR2 YFSETQ, per germline. The CDR3 sequence: CASSLAGTGKETQYF. DNA for the CDR3: TGCGCCAGCAGCTTGGCCGGGACAGGGAAAGAGACCCAGTACTTC.

This clonotype was seen at least ten times. The CDR3 loop is CASSLIANTEAFF. In DNA form, the CDR3 reads TGTGCCAGCAGCTTAATCGCGAACACTGAAGCTTTCTTT. V and J are TRBV7-3 and TRBJ1-1; no clear D. V lost 1 base, J lost 1 base, and 4 bases lay in between. Germline CDR1 is SGHTA and CDR2 is FQGTGA. This CDR3 has 13 amino acids.

In this sample, this clonotype turned up many times. The DNA of the CDR3 is TGCGCCAGCAGCTTGACGGTGCCCAACAATGAGCAGTTCTTC. Protein product: CASSLTVPNNEQFF. The V call is TRBV5-1, the J call TRBJ2-1; D gene uncertain. The V gene lost 1 base and the J gene lost 5 bases, with 10 bases spanning the gap. The CDR3 loop spans 14 amino acids. Looked up from germline, CDR1 is SGHRS and CDR2 is YFSETQ.

This clonotype showed up many times. The chain uses TRBV12-3 or TRBV12-4 and TRBJ2-5; TRBD2 might be the D (5 bases). This CDR3 is built from 15 residues. V was pared by 3 bases and J by 2 bases, with 13 bases between. Written as DNA, the CDR3 is TGTGCCAGCAGTTTTTTATCCGGGAAGCAAGAGACCCAGTACTTC. Amino acid sequence: CASSFLSGKQETQYF.

This clonotype occurred many times. V and J are TRBV18 and TRBJ1-3; 8 bases agree with TRBD1. This CDR3 region has 15 residues. Trimming cost V 4 bases and J 0 bases; bases outside gene matches: 2. From germline, CDR1 is KGHSH and CDR2 LQKENI. The chain's CDR3 is CASSRQGRSGNTIYF. The CDR3 DNA is TGTGCCAGCTCACGACAGGGGCGCTCTGGAAACACCATATATTTT.

This clonotype was counted ten times or more. The gene calls are TRBV4-3 and TRBJ1-1; 7 positions match TRBD1. CDR1 is LGHNA, CDR2 YSLEER, per germline. The junction had 6 bases not matched to a gene; V was cut back by 1 base and J by 7 bases. There are 14 residues in the CDR3. The CDR3 here is CASSQGWRTGEAFF. CDR3 nucleotide sequence: TGCGCCAGCAGCCAAGGTTGGCGGACAGGTGAAGCTTTCTTT.

This clonotype was observed many times. The chain couples TRBV28 to TRBJ2-1, with 13 bases that match TRBD2. The CDR3 extends over 14 amino acids. The V gene's germline CDR1 is MDHEN and CDR2 SYDVKM. The trim removed 9 bases at V and 2 bases at J, leaving 1 base unmatched. The CDR3 DNA reads TGTGCCAGTACTAGCGGGGGGGCCTACAATGAGCAGTTCTTC. Translation: CASTSGGAYNEQFF.

This clonotype appeared a few times. The chain links TRBV24-1 to TRBJ2-1, with 7 bases matching TRBD2. CDR1 is KGHDR and CDR2 is SFDVKD in the germline V gene. The CDR3 totals 15 residues. V shed 3 bases and J 7 bases; nucleotides not matched to a gene: 8. The CDR3 sequence is CATSDPGGSGNEQFF. The CDR3 DNA reads as TGTGCCACCAGTGATCCGGGGGGTTCTGGGAATGAGCAGTTCTTC.

This clonotype was seen repeatedly, ten times or more. J is TRBJ2-1 and V is TRBV27; TRBD2 agrees at 8 bases. Trimming removed 2 bases from V and 2 bases from J; junction bases left unmatched: 11. The CDR3 has 18 residues. CDR1 and CDR2 from the germline V gene are MNHEY and SMNVEV (reference sequence). The CDR3 nucleotides read TGTGCCAGCAGTTTAACGGGAGAACTAGCGGAGGCCTACAATGAGCAGTTCTTC. This codes for CASSLTGELAEAYNEQFF.

The sample holds many counts of this clonotype. The J gene is TRBJ2-4, the V gene TRBV5-1, with 10 nucleotides matching TRBD1. With V trimmed by 1 base and J by 5 bases, 12 bases remained unmatched. Germline V lookup: CDR1 SGHRS, CDR2 YFSETQ. The CDR3 covers 18 residues. CDR3 nucleotide sequence: TGCGCCAGCAGCTTGAGCGGGGACAGGGGATTCCTAGAAAACATTCAGTACTTC. Protein product: CASSLSGDRGFLENIQYF.

Many counts were recorded for this clonotype. V gene TRBV5-1 combines with J gene TRBJ2-1, with 7 bases fitting TRBD1. Trimming at V came to 0 bases and at J to 15 bases, leaving 9 bases not matched to a gene. This CDR3 has 13 amino acids. Looked up from germline, CDR1 is SGHRS and CDR2 is YFSETQ. CDR3 sequence reads: CASSLDQGDLWFF. Written as DNA, the CDR3 is TGCGCCAGCAGCTTGGATCAGGGGGACCTTTGGTTCTTC.